This T cell receptor beta chain was sequenced for a study of blood T cells in healthy people across ages. General study findings and limits: Among T cells, TCR beta diversity per million cells dropped roughly linearly as age rose.

There are a few counts of this clonotype. The antigen is undetermined. This CDR3 contains 14 residues. The ends lost 6 bases at V and 3 bases at J; junction bases unmatched: 5. The germline CDR1 and CDR2 sequences are KGHSH and LQKENI. With each sample, at least 5 micrograms of total RNA were extracted. A J-beta primer mix and a sample-barcoded 5' primer were used in a second PCR of about 7 to 12 cycles. TCRdb redid the calling of the 5' RACE reads with MiXCR, one entry per CDR3 protein. This table holds hundreds of thousands of distinct CDR3 sequences, roughly 44% found once. This chain connects TRBV18 to TRBJ2-1; 7 nucleotides match TRBD1. This clonotype was obtained from a man in his fifties or sixties in good health. Sample: blood. The DNA of the CDR3 is TGTGCCAGCTCGAGACAGGGATACTACAATGAGCAGTTCTTC. Protein product: CASSRQGYYNEQFF. The entire variable domain, with the rest obtained from reference TRBV18 and TRBJ2-1, is as follows: NAGVMQNPRHLVRRRGQEARLRCSPMKGHSHVYWYRQLPEEGLKFMVYLQKENIIDESGMPKERFSAEFPKEGPSILRIQQVVRGDSAAYFCASSRQGYYNEQFFGPGTRLTVL.